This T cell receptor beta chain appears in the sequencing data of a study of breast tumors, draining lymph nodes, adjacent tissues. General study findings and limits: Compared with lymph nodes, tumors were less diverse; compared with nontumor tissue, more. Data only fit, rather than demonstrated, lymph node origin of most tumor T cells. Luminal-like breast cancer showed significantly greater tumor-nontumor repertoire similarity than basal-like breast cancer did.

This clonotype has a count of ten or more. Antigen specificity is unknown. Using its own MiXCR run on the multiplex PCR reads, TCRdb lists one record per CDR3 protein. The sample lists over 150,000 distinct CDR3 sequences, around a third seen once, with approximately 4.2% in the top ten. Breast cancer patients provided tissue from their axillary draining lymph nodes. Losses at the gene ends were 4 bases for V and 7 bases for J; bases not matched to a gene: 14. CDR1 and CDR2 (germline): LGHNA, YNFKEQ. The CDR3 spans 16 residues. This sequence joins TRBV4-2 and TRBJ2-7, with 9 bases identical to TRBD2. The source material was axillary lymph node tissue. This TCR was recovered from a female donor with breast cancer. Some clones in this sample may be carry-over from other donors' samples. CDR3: CASSPQASGKRGEQYF. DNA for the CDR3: TGTGCCAGCAGCCCCCAGGCTAGCGGGAAAAGGGGGGAGCAGTACTTC.